This T cell receptor beta chain is from a study of T cells after yellow fever vaccination. Germline-derived CDR1 and CDR2 are SGHRS and YFSETQ. J lost 0 bases, V lost 4 bases, and 4 bases had no gene match. CDR3 length: 14 residues. TCRdb processed the 5' RACE reads anew with MiXCR; each CDR3 protein has one entry. The table has tens of thousands of distinct CDR3 sequences, around 7.4% seen once. This clonotype has a count of ten or more. The chain joins TRBV5-1 to TRBJ2-7, with 7 nucleotides matching TRBD1. The source material was CD8+ T cells sorted from PBMCs, sampled 15 days after the yellow fever booster vaccination. The sequence was collected from a man aged 25-45 years who received the YFV17D yellow fever vaccine. The CDR3 DNA reads TGCGCCAGCAGCATGGACAGGTTCTCCTACGAGCAGTACTTC. This sequence encodes CASSMDRFSYEQYF. The full variable domain, in which reference TRBV5-1 and TRBJ2-7 provide the parts outside the CDR3, is KAGVTQTPRYLIKTRGQQVTLSCSPISGHRSVSWYQQTPGQGLQFLFEYFSETQRNKGNFPGRFSGRQFSNSRSEMNVSTLELGDSALYLCASSMDRFSYEQYFGPGTRLTVT.